This T cell receptor beta chain was identified during a study of T cells in narcolepsy. Deletions cut 5 bases from V and 2 bases from J, with 13 bases between. Looked up from germline, CDR1 is LNHDA and CDR2 is SQIVND (reference sequence). The CDR3 extends over 14 amino acids. Sequencing used immunoSEQ multiplex PCR; TCRdb keeps in-frame clones, though not all of them. This sample has some 34,000 clones; roughly nine tenths occur once, and the top ten carry approximately 1.2%. The chain combines TRBV19 with TRBJ2-7, with no clear D. What was sequenced was CD45RA- memory CD4+ T cells from PBMCs. The sequence came from a human donor with narcolepsy. CDR3 in amino acids: CASSPGRRTYEQYF. The CDR3, as DNA: TGTGCCAGTAGTCCGGGCAGGAGAACCTACGAGCAGTACTTC.